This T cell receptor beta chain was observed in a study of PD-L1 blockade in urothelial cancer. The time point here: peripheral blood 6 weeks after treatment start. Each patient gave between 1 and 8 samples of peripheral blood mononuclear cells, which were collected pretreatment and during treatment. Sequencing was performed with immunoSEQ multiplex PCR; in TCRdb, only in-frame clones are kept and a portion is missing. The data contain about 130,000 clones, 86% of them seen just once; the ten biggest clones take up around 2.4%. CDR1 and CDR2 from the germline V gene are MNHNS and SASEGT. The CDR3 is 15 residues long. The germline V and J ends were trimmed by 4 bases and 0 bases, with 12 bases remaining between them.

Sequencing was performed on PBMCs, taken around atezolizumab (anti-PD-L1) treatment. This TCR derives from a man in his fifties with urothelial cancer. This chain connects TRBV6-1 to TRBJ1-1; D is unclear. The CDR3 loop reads CASSAQASMNTEAFF. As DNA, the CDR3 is TGTGCCAGCAGTGCCCAGGCGTCGATGAACACTGAAGCTTTCTTT.